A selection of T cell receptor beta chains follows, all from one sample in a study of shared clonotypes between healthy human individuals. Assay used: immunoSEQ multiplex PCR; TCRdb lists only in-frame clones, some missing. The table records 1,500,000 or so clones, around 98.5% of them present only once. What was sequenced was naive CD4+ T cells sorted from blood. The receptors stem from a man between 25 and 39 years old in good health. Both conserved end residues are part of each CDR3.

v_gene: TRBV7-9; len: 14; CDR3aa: CASSLALRDGEQYF
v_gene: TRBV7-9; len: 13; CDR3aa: CASSQNVVGAAFF
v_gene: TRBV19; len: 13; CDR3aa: CASSFDLPYGYTF
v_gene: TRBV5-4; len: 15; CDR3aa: CASSLAGGRVNEQYF
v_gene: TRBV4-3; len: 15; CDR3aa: CASSPSGSGANVLTF
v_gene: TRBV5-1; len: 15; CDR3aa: CASSLAGAGNYEQYF
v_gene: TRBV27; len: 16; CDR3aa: CASSSPPTDHRNTIYF
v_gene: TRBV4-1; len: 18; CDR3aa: CASSQTGLAGALTGELFF
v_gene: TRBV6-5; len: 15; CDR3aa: CASRLTGTGTYEQYF
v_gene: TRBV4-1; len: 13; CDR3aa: CASSVGQLYGYTF
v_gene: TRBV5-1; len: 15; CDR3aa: CASSLDWARSGELFF
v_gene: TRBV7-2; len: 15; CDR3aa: CASSQVGGGNQPQHF
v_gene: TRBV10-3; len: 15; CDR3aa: CAIRGLAGPSYEQYF